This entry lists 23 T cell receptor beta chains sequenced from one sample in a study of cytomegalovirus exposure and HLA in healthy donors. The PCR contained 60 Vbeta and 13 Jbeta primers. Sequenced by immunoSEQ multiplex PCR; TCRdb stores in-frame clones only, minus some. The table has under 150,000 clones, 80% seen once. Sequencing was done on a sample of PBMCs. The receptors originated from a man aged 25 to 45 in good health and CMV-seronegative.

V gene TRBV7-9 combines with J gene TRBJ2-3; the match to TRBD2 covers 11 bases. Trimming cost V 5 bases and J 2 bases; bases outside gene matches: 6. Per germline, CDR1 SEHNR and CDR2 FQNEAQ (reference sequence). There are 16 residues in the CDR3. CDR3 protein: CASSQGLAELTDTQYF. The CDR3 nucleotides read TGTGCCAGCAGCCAGGGACTAGCGGAGCTCACAGATACGCAGTATTTT.

For the CDR3, the DNA is TGTGCCAGCAGGGGAGCGCTGAGTTTCACCGGGGAGCTGTTTTTT. Encoded protein: CASRGALSFTGELFF. The chain uses TRBV27 and TRBJ2-2; TRBD2 is a possible D gene (5 bases). Germline CDR1 reads MNHEY; CDR2 reads SMNVEV (reference sequence). CDR3 length equals 15 residues. V was cut by 6 bases and J by 4 bases, with 15 bases left in between.

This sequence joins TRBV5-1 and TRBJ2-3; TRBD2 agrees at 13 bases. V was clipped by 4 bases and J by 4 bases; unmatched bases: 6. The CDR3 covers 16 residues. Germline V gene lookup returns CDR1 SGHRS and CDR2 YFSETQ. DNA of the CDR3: TGCGCCAGCAGCCTCCGGACTAGCGGGAGTTCAGATACGCAGTATTTT. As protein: CASSLRTSGSSDTQYF.

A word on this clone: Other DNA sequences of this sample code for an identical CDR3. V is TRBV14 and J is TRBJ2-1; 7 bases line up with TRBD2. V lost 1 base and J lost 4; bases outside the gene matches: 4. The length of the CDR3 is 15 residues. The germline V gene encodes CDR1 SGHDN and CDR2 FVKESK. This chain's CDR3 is CASSQVLAAYNEQFF. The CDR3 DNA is TGTGCCAGCAGCCAAGTCCTAGCGGCTTACAATGAGCAGTTCTTC.

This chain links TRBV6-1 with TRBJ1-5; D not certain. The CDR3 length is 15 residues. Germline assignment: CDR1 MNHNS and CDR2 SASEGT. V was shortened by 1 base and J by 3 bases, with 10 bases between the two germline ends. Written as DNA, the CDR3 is TGTGCCAGCAGTGAAGGGTCAGTACCCAATCAGCCCCAGCATTTT. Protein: CASSEGSVPNQPQHF.

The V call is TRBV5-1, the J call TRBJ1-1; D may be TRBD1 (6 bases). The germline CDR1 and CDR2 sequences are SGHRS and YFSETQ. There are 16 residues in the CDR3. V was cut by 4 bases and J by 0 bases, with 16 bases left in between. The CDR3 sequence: CASSPGHRGMNTEAFF. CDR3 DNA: TGCGCCAGCAGCCCGGGACATCGCGGCATGAACACTGAAGCTTTCTTT.

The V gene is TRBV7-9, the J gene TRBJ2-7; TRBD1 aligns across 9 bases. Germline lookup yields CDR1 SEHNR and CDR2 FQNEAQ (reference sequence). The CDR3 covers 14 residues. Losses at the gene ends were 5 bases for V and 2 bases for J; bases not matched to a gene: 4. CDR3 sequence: CASSHGTGPYEQYF. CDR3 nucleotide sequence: TGTGCCAGCAGCCACGGGACAGGGCCCTACGAGCAGTACTTC.

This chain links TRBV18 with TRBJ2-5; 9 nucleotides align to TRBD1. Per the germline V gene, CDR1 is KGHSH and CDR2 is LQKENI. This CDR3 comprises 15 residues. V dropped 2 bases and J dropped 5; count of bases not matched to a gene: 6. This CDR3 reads CASSPWGQGPETQYF. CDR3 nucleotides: TGTGCCAGCTCACCATGGGGACAGGGACCCGAGACCCAGTACTTC.

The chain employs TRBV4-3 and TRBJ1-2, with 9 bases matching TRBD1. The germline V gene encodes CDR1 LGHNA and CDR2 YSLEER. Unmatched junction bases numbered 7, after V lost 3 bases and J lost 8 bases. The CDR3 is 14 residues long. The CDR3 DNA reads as TGCGCCAGCAGCCAGGTAACAGGGGGCGGAGGCTACACCTTC. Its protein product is CASSQVTGGGGYTF.

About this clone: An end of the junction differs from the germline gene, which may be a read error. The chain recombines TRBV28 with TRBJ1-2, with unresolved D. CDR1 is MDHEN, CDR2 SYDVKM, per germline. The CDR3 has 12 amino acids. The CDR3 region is CASTLQNYGYPF. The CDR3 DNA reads TGTGCCAGCACCCTCCAGAACTATGGCTACCCCTTC.

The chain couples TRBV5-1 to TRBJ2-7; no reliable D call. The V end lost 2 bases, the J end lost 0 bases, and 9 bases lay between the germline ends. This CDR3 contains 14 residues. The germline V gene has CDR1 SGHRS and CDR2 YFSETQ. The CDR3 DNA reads TGCGCCAGCAGCTTCCAAGCCTCCTCCTACGAGCAGTACTTC. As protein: CASSFQASSYEQYF.

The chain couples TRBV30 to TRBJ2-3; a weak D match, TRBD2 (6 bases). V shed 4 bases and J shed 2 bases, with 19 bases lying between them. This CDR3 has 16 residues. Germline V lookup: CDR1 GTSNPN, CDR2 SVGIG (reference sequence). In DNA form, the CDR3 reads TGTGCCTGGACCAAGACTAGTCGGGTCCCCACAGATACGCAGTATTTT. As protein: CAWTKTSRVPTDTQYF. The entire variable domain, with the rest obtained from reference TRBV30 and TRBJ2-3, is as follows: SQTIHQWPATLVQPVGSPLSLECTVEGTSNPNLYWYRQAAGRGLQLLFYSVGIGQISSEVPQNLSASRPQDRQFILSSKKLLLSDSGFYLCAWTKTSRVPTDTQYFGPGTRLTVL.

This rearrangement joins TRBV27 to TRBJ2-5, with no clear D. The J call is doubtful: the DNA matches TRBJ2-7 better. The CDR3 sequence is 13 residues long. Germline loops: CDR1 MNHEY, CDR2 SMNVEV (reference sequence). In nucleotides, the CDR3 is TGTGCCAGCAGTTTAAAATTACACTACGAGCAGTACTTC. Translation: CASSLKLHYEQYF.

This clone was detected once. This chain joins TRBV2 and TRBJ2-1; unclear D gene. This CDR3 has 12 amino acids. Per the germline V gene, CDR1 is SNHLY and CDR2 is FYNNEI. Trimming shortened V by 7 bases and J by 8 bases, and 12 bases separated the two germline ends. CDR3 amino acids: CASIPSLDEQFF. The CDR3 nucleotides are TGTGCCAGCATCCCTAGTTTGGATGAGCAGTTCTTC.

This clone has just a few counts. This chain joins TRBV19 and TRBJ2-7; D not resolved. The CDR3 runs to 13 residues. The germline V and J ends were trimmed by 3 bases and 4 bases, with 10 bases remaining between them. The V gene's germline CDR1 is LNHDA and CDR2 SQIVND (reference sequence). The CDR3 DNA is TGTGCCAGTAGTATCGGTGCCCCATACGAGCAGTACTTC. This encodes CASSIGAPYEQYF.

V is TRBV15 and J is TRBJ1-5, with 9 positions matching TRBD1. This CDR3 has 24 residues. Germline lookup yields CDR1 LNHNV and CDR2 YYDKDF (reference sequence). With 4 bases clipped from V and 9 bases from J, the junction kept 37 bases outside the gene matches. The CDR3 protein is CATSKGESNNCSYWGQGVLRPQHF. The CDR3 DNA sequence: TGTGCCACCAGCAAGGGGGAGTCTAACAATTGTAGTTATTGGGGACAGGGAGTTCTGCGGCCCCAGCATTTT.

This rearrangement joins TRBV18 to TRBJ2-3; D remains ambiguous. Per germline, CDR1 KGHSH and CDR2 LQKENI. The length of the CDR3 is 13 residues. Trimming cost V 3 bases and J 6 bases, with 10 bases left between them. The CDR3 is CASSPFTDDTQYF. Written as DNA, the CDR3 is TGTGCCAGCTCACCCTTCACAGACGATACGCAGTATTTT. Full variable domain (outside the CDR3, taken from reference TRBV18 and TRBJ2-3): NAGVMQNPRHLVRRRGQEARLRCSPMKGHSHVYWYRQLPEEGLKFMVYLQKENIIDESGMPKERFSAEFPKEGPSILRIQQVVRGDSAAYFCASSPFTDDTQYFGPGTRLTVL.

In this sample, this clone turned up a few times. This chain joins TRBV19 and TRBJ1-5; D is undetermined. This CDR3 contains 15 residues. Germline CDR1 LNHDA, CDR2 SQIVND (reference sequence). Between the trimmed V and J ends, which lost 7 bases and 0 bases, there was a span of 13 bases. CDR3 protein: CASTFRSYSNQPQHF. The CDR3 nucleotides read TGTGCCAGTACCTTCAGGTCCTATAGCAATCAGCCCCAGCATTTT.

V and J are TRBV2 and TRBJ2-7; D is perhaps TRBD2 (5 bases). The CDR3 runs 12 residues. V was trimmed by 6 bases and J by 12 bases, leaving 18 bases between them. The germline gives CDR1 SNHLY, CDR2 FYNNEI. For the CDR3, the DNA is TGTGCCAGCAGACAACTAAGCGGAAGACTGTACTTC. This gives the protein CASRQLSGRLYF.

The CDR3 reads CASSYQVGGRPQHF. In DNA form, the CDR3 reads TGTGCCAGCAGCTATCAGGTAGGAGGGCGGCCCCAGCATTTT. The rearrangement links TRBV27 to TRBJ1-5; D gene ambiguous. V was cut by 6 bases and J by 9 bases, with 18 bases left in between. Germline V lookup: CDR1 MNHEY, CDR2 SMNVEV (reference sequence). This CDR3 has 14 residues.

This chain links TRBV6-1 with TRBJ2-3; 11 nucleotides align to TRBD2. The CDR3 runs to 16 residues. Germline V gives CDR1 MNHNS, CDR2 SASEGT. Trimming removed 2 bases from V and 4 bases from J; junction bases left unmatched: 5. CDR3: CASSELLAGESDTQYF. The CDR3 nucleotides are TGTGCCAGCAGTGAACTACTAGCGGGAGAGTCAGATACGCAGTATTTT.

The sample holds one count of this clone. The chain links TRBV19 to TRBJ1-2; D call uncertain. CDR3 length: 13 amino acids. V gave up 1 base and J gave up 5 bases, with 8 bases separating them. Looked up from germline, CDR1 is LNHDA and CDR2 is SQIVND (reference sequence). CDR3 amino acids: CASSIAGGYGYTF. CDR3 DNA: TGTGCCAGTAGTATAGCAGGAGGTTATGGCTACACCTTC. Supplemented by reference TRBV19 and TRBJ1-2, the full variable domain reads DGGITQSPKYLFRKEGQNVTLSCEQNLNHDAMYWYRQDPGQGLRLIYYSQIVNDFQKGDIAEGYSVSREKKESFPLTVTSAQKNPTAFYLCASSIAGGYGYTFGSGTRLTVV.

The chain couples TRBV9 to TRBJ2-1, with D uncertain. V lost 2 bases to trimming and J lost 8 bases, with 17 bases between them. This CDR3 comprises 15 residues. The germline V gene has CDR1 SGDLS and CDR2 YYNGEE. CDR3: CASSVGWMGVDEQFF. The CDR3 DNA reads TGTGCCAGCAGCGTCGGGTGGATGGGTGTGGATGAGCAGTTCTTC.